The source of this T cell receptor (beta chain) is a study of human T cells and chemical hapten exposure. Looking at the study overall: Diphenylcyclopropenone doses were given weekly to the scalps of patients across the approximately 24-week study.

V dropped 3 bases and J dropped 4; count of bases not matched to a gene: 16. This CDR3 spans 19 amino acids. Germline assignment: CDR1 MNHEY and CDR2 SVGEGT. Time point here: patch test 1, 2 weeks after DPC sensitization. Stated treatment: therapeutic diphenylcyclopropenone sensitization with weekly scalp DPC. One entry per CDR3 protein, called by TCRdb with MiXCR from the RACE reads. The data hold under 130,000 distinct CDR3 sequences, with approximately 10% observed a single time. This clonotype was found many times. The chain combines TRBV6-2 or TRBV6-3 with TRBJ1-5; 9 bases are shared with TRBD1. The material was whole blood, obtained in connection with sensitization to the hapten diphenylcyclopropenone (DPC). The source is a woman aged 40 to 50 with alopecia areata. Some clones in this sample may be carry-over from other donors' samples. In DNA form, the CDR3 reads TGTGCCAGCAGTTATGTTTTTCGGAGACAGGGGGGTTTGAATCAGCCCCAGCATTTT. This sequence encodes CASSYVFRRQGGLNQPQHF.